This T cell receptor (beta chain) was captured in a study of T cells expressing NK-cell markers. TCRdb reanalyzed the 5' RACE reads and collapses them to one entry per CDR3 protein, without DNA. The specimen's table records some 450,000 distinct CDR3 sequences. The CDR3 length is 15 residues. The germline gives CDR1 LNHDA, CDR2 SQIVND (reference sequence). Sequenced material: blood T cells: a sorted CD56 or NKG2C T cell subset, CD4+ or CD8+ T cells, or bulk PBMC T cells (not recorded which). The receptor's source is a woman between 18 and 69 years old in good health. The chain recombines TRBV19 with TRBJ2-5; as DNA is missing, the TRBD1 call by TCRdb cannot be tested. The CDR3 region is CASSPLGESEETQYF. The full variable domain, with the rest looked up from reference TRBV19 and TRBJ2-5, is DGGITQSPKYLFRKEGQNVTLSCEQNLNHDAMYWYRQDPGQGLRLIYYSQIVNDFQKGDIAEGYSVSREKKESFPLTVTSAQKNPTAFYLCASSPLGESEETQYFGPGTRLLVL.